A selection of T cell receptor beta chains follows, all from one sample in a study of T-cell memory formation after mild COVID-19. MiXCR, applied by TCRdb to the 5' RACE reads, yields one record per CDR3 protein. The repertoire holds tens of thousands of distinct CDR3 sequences, about 15% seen once, with about 33% in the top ten. Sequencing was carried out using PBMCs or a T cell subset sorted from them (not recorded which). These receptors were taken from an adult woman who had mild COVID-19 (a few samples of this study predate the infection). Cell type and time point are not known. Both conserved end residues are part of each CDR3. A D gene is named only where the DNA matches it firmly. For some rows the clone size is stated as once, few or many, or as a class when expanded; others skip it.

j_call,clone_size,v_call,d_call,cdr3_nt,cdr3_aa
TRBJ2-2,few,TRBV7-2,NA,TGTGCCAGCAGCTTAGACGTGGGATGGGCCGGGGAGCTGTTTTTT,CASSLDVGWAGELFF
TRBJ2-1,few,TRBV3-1,NA,TGTGCCAGCAGCCTCTGGGGACCCTCCTACAATGAGCAGTTCTTC,CASSLWGPSYNEQFF
TRBJ2-3,NA,TRBV29-1,NA,TGCAGCGTTGTTGGGCGTGTCACAGATACGCAGTATTTT,CSVVGRVTDTQYF
TRBJ2-1,NA,TRBV28,TRBD2,TGTGCCAGCAGTTTATACGCCTTGCGGGGGGGGCCCCACAATGAGCAGTTCTTC,CASSLYALRGGPHNEQFF
TRBJ2-1,few,TRBV4-3,TRBD2,TGCGCCAGCAGCCAAGATCCGAGCGGGAGTGGTATCTACAATGAGCAGTTCTTC,CASSQDPSGSGIYNEQFF
TRBJ2-1,NA,TRBV12-5,NA,TGTGCTAGTGGTTCGGTCAATGAGCAGTTCTTC,CASGSVNEQFF
TRBJ2-2,few,TRBV7-3,TRBD2,TGTGCCAGCAGCTTCTACCAGCGGGGAACCGGGGAGCTGTTTTTT,CASSFYQRGTGELFF
TRBJ1-5,NA,TRBV12-3/TRBV12-4,NA,TGTGCCAGCAGCCCCAGCGGTTTTGGGGAGGATCAGCCCCAGCATTTT,CASSPSGFGEDQPQHF
TRBJ2-1,few,TRBV14,NA,TGTGCCAGCAGCCCCGGCCGCGGGAAGTATGAGCAGTTCTTC,CASSPGRGKYEQFF
TRBJ2-7,NA,TRBV5-1,TRBD1,TGCGCCAGCAGCTTGGGATGGGACAGGGACCACGAGCAGTACTTC,CASSLGWDRDHEQYF
TRBJ2-2,few,TRBV3-1,NA,TGTGCCAGCAGCGTTCCGAACACCGGGGAGCTGTTTTTT,CASSVPNTGELFF
TRBJ2-5,NA,TRBV9,TRBD2,TGTGCCAGCAGCCTACATCCGCGGGAGGCTCAAGAGAACCAGTACTTC,CASSLHPREAQENQYF
TRBJ2-2,NA,TRBV30,TRBD2,TGTGCCTGCCTCGGACTAGCGGGAGTGGGGACCGGGGAGCTGTTTTTT,CACLGLAGVGTGELFF
TRBJ2-2,NA,TRBV18,TRBD1,TGTGCCAGCTCACCGATCCGGGACAGTCTCACCGGGGAGCTGTTTTTT,CASSPIRDSLTGELFF
TRBJ2-4,NA,TRBV4-1,NA,TGCGCCAGCAGCCAAGAGGCAGGGACAAACATTCAGTACTTC,CASSQEAGTNIQYF